These 11 T cell receptor beta chains were sequenced from one sample in a study of blood T cell repertoires in COVID-19. The protocol was immunoSEQ multiplex PCR, while the TCRdb copy is restricted to in-frame clones and leaves out a portion. The table records 30,000 to 45,000 clones, about three quarters of them present only once. What was sequenced was peripheral blood. All receptors come from a man aged 55 to 70 with acute or convalescent COVID-19.

The rearrangement joins TRBV5-1 to TRBJ2-7; perhaps TRBD2 as D (5 bases). The CDR3 extends over 14 amino acids. Germline V gene data show CDR1 as SGHRS and CDR2 as YFSETQ. With 0 bases removed from V and 5 bases from J, the gap between germline ends came to 12 bases. The DNA for the CDR3 is TGCGCCAGCAGCTTGGAGTGGACGGGGAACGAGCAGTACTTC. It yields the protein CASSLEWTGNEQYF.

This chain connects TRBV6-5 to TRBJ1-5; the D is unclear. The CDR3 length is 13 residues. Germline V lookup: CDR1 MNHEY, CDR2 SVGAGI. V was trimmed by 6 bases and J by 5 bases, leaving 11 bases between them. This chain's CDR3 is CASSHESYQPQHF. CDR3 in DNA: TGTGCCAGCAGCCACGAGTCCTATCAGCCCCAGCATTTT.

The V and J genes are TRBV11-3 and TRBJ2-2, with TRBD2 matching 7 bases. This CDR3 contains 12 residues. CDR1 SGHNT and CDR2 YENEEA come from the germline V gene. The V and J ends lost 8 bases and 10 bases, in that order; junction bases with no gene match: 7. As DNA, the CDR3 is TGTGCCAGCTTCGATGGGGGGGAGGAGCTGTTTTTT. It yields the protein CASFDGGEELFF.

This clone was counted once. The rearrangement uses TRBV9 and TRBJ2-1; 12 positions agree with TRBD2. CDR1 is SGDLS and CDR2 is YYNGEE in the germline V gene. The V and J ends lost 3 bases and 3 bases, in that order; junction bases with no gene match: 4. The length of the CDR3 is 16 residues. The CDR3 here is CASSDETSGSYNEQFF. Written as DNA, the CDR3 is TGTGCCAGCAGCGACGAGACTAGCGGGAGCTACAATGAGCAGTTCTTC. Supplemented by reference TRBV9 and TRBJ2-1, the full variable domain reads DSGVTQTPKHLITATGQRVTLRCSPRSGDLSVYWYQQSLDQGLQFLIQYYNGEERAKGNILERFSAQQFPDLHSELNLSSLELGDSALYFCASSDETSGSYNEQFFGPGTRLTVL.

The chain has TRBV2 and TRBJ1-5; 8 bases are a match to TRBD1. Looked up from germline, CDR1 is SNHLY and CDR2 is FYNNEI. J lost 7 bases, V lost 0 bases, and 5 bases had no gene match. The CDR3 is made up of 15 amino acids. The CDR3 spells CASSEAGQGGQPQHF. The CDR3 bases are TGTGCCAGCAGTGAAGCAGGACAGGGCGGGCAGCCCCAGCATTTT.

The gene calls are TRBV6-6 and TRBJ1-4, with a tentative D call TRBD1 (5 bases). CDR1 MNHNY and CDR2 SVGAGI come from the germline V gene (reference sequence). Trimming cost V 0 bases and J 0 bases, with 8 bases left between them. The CDR3 runs to 16 residues. The CDR3 loop reads CASSYSGGATNEKLFF. CDR3 sequence (DNA): TGTGCCAGCAGTTACTCGGGGGGGGCAACTAATGAAAAACTGTTTTTT.

This clone was seen just once. V is TRBV3-1 (or the pseudogene TRBV3-2) and J is TRBJ1-3; TRBD1 matches at 12 bases. The CDR3 is made up of 16 amino acids. V lost 5 bases to trimming and J lost 5 bases; unmatched junction nucleotides: 7. The germline V gene encodes CDR1 LGHDT and CDR2 YNNKEL (reference sequence). CDR3 residues: CASSGGTGGLRNTIYF. The CDR3 nucleotides read TGTGCCAGCAGCGGGGGGACAGGGGGCCTTAGAAACACCATATATTTT.

The chain recombines TRBV4-2 with TRBJ2-1; D remains unclear. Germline V gene lookup returns CDR1 LGHNA and CDR2 YNFKEQ. The V end lost 4 bases, the J end lost 6 bases, and 16 bases lay between the germline ends. The CDR3 covers 15 residues. The CDR3 region has the DNA TGTGCCAGCAGCCTTCTACCCAACTATGTCAATGAGCAGTTCTTC. It is translated as CASSLLPNYVNEQFF.

V is TRBV2 and J is TRBJ2-7; 9 bases map to TRBD1. J was trimmed by 5 bases and V by 6 bases; bases with no gene match: 5. This CDR3 contains 13 residues. Germline V gene data show CDR1 as SNHLY and CDR2 as FYNNEI. In DNA form, the CDR3 reads TGTGCCAGCAGGTGGGACAGGGCCAACGAGCAGTACTTC. The encoded protein is CASRWDRANEQYF.

The V gene is TRBV9, the J gene TRBJ1-1; D gene uncertain. Germline CDR1 is SGDLS and CDR2 is YYNGEE. V shed 4 bases and J shed 1 base, with 14 bases lying between them. The CDR3 is 15 amino acids. This CDR3 is CASSLAQDRNTEAFF. CDR3 bases: TGTGCCAGCAGCCTAGCTCAGGATAGGAACACTGAAGCTTTCTTT.

V is TRBV7-9 and J is TRBJ2-2; 10 nucleotides agree with TRBD1. The CDR3 contains 16 residues. CDR1 is SEHNR and CDR2 is FQNEAQ in the germline V gene (reference sequence). V trimming: 3 bases; J trimming: 7 bases; junction bases outside the gene matches: 8. CDR3 residues: CASSFFRDRGSGELFF. CDR3 in DNA: TGTGCCAGCAGCTTCTTCCGGGACAGGGGTAGCGGGGAGCTGTTTTTT. Using reference TRBV7-9 and TRBJ2-2 for the parts outside the CDR3, the full variable domain is DTGVSQNPRHKITKRGQNVTFRCDPISEHNRLYWYRQTLGQGPEFLTYFQNEAQLEKSRLLSDRFSAERPKGSFSTLEIQRTEQGDSAMYLCASSFFRDRGSGELFFGEGSRLTVL.